A single sample is the source of the 5 T cell receptor beta chains below, sequenced in a study of blood T cell repertoires in COVID-19. TCRdb's copy holds only in-frame clones and misses some; the assay was immunoSEQ multiplex PCR. The sample consists of 70,000 to 100,000 clones, about 86% of them appearing once. The sequencing input was peripheral blood. The receptors here all came from an elderly man with active or convalescent COVID-19.

V gene TRBV7-8 combines with J gene TRBJ2-7, with TRBD2 matching over 9 bases. Trimming cost V 5 bases and J 2 bases; bases outside gene matches: 4. The CDR3 is 14 amino acids. CDR1 and CDR2 (germline): SGHVS, FQNEAQ. The CDR3 region has the DNA TGTGCCAGCAGCGTTAGCGGGAGTACCTACGAGCAGTACTTC. Amino acid sequence: CASSVSGSTYEQYF.

The V call is TRBV6-1, the J call TRBJ2-1; 9 bases are a match to TRBD2. Trimming cost V 4 bases and J 1 base; bases outside gene matches: 8. CDR3 size: 17 residues. Germline lookup yields CDR1 MNHNS and CDR2 SASEGT. This chain's CDR3 is CASSVLTSGYSYNEQFF. CDR3 nucleotides: TGTGCCAGCAGTGTGCTGACTAGCGGCTATTCCTACAATGAGCAGTTCTTC.

The gene calls are TRBV28 and TRBJ2-1; D is possibly TRBD2 (5 bases). The CDR3 runs to 12 residues. Trimming removed 8 bases at V and 8 bases at J, with 13 bases between. CDR1 and CDR2 from the germline V gene are MDHEN and SYDVKM. This CDR3 is CASRSGIYEQFF. In DNA form, the CDR3 reads TGTGCCAGCCGTTCGGGAATATATGAGCAGTTCTTC.

This clone was seen once. V usage is TRBV27 and J usage is TRBJ1-2, with TRBD1 matching 7 bases. CDR1 MNHEY and CDR2 SMNVEV come from the germline V gene (reference sequence). The CDR3 loop spans 15 amino acids. Trimming removed 5 bases from V and 0 bases from J; junction bases left unmatched: 6. CDR3 in DNA: TGTGCCAGCAGTCCGTACAGGGGTACTAACTATGGCTACACCTTC. Its protein product is CASSPYRGTNYGYTF.

This chain joins TRBV10-3 and TRBJ2-2, with no clear D. This CDR3 has 15 amino acids. Between the trimmed V and J ends, which lost 3 bases and 6 bases, there was a span of 14 bases. Per the germline V gene, CDR1 is ENHRY and CDR2 is SYGVKD. The CDR3 DNA follows: TGTGCCATCAGTGATCAGGAAGACGGCGCCGGGGAGCTGTTTTTT. The encoded protein is CAISDQEDGAGELFF.